The present T cell receptor (beta chain) was sequenced within a study of immune cell composition in non-small cell lung cancer. The normal lung sample lay at least 3 cm, and maximally far, from the tumour. Germline V gene lookup returns CDR1 SGHAT and CDR2 FQNNGV. The length of the CDR3 is 12 residues. The V gene lost 1 base and the J gene lost 11 bases, with 11 bases spanning the gap. Measured with immunoSEQ multiplex PCR; TCRdb has only the in-frame clones, and not every one. This sample carries some 16,000 clones, about three quarters of them seen once, and the ten largest clones take 9.8%. The data also belong to a second study, concerning CD4 T cells in lung cancer. From that paper: CD4+ clones recognizing candidate mutation-encoded neoepitopes were isolated from blood.

The receptor comes from a human donor with non-small cell lung cancer. J is TRBJ1-1 and V is TRBV11-2; no firm D call. The sequenced sample was non-adjacent lung tissue. CDR3 bases: TGTGCCAGCAGCTTAGGGAGGCCCGGGGCTTTCTTT. Translation: CASSLGRPGAFF.